This record covers a single TCR beta chain. Profiling relied on immunoSEQ multiplex PCR, and the TCRdb table lists in-frame clones only, not all of them. Altogether 320,000 or so clones are present, 85% being singletons, with the ten largest covering under 2%. These data are taken from a study of blood T cell repertoires in COVID-19. With V trimmed by 6 bases and J by 1 base, 5 bases remained unmatched. This CDR3 spans 14 amino acids. Germline V CDR1 and CDR2: MNHEY, SVGAGI. The sequence was obtained from a woman in her twenties or thirties who had been exposed to COVID-19. The chain employs TRBV6-5 and TRBJ2-7, with 8 bases matching TRBD2. Sample: PBMCs or T cells enriched from blood (not recorded which). CDR3 residues: CASRMQRGSYEQYF. The CDR3 DNA follows: TGTGCCAGCAGGATGCAGCGGGGGTCCTACGAGCAGTACTTC.